This TCR beta chain was sequenced during a study of PD-1 blockade in classical Hodgkin lymphoma. Study details: Patients were administered nivolumab (3 mg/kg intravenously) every 2 weeks. Study outcomes and limitations: Complete responders showed a baseline diversity that resembled the diversity of newly diagnosed patients. Anyone who began nivolumab under 1 year after ASCT was excluded.

The V gene end was trimmed by 6 bases and the J gene end by 3 bases; junction bases not matched to a gene: 8. The CDR3 extends over 15 amino acids. Germline V CDR1 and CDR2: LNHDA, SQIVND (reference sequence). Libraries were prepared by immunoSEQ multiplex PCR; TCRdb keeps only in-frame clonotypes and omits some of them. The sample consists of tens of thousands of clones, over 70% of them appearing once. A note on this clone: Antigen unknown.

The time point here: cycle 4 day 1 (C4D1), after more than five weeks of nivolumab. Patients all relapsed after autologous stem cell transplantation, and there was variation in brentuximab vedotin exposure. Best responses fell into complete response, partial response or progressive disease. This clonotype was sampled from a human donor with classical Hodgkin lymphoma. This sequence joins TRBV19 and TRBJ2-1; 7 bases line up with TRBD2. The source was peripheral blood mononuclear cells (PBMCs), collected before the fourth cycle of nivolumab. In DNA, the CDR3 is TGTGCCAGTAGGAAAGACTCGGGGGGCTACAATGAGCAGTTCTTC. Translated, it gives CASRKDSGGYNEQFF.